One and the same sample provided the 8 T cell receptor beta chains below, sequenced in a study of response to subunit inactivated influenza vaccine. TCRdb re-analysed the RT-PCR reads in MiXCR, keeping a single row per CDR3 protein. The table has more than 200,000 distinct CDR3 sequences, 12% seen once. Sequencing used non-naive T cells sorted from PBMCs, obtained less than 15 days before vaccination. The receptors derive from a man in his forties or fifties who received an inactivated influenza vaccine.

V usage is TRBV20-1 and J usage is TRBJ1-6, with D maybe TRBD1 (5 bases). CDR1 is DFQATT, CDR2 SNEGSKA, per germline (reference sequence). This CDR3 is built from 12 residues. V was cut by 8 bases and J by 6 bases, with 11 bases left in between. CDR3 protein: CSPPGPNSPLHF. DNA for the CDR3: TGCAGTCCCCCGGGACCTAATTCACCCCTCCACTTT.

The genes are TRBV12-3 or TRBV12-4 and TRBJ1-3, with D uncertain. Trimming stripped 5 bases from V and 0 bases from J, with 11 bases between. This CDR3 contains 15 residues. CDR3 residues: CASSPGPSSGNTIYF. The CDR3 DNA follows: TGTGCCAGCAGTCCCGGACCTAGCTCTGGAAACACCATATATTTT.

This clonotype occurred many times. The chain joins TRBV28 to TRBJ2-2, with 9 nucleotides matching TRBD1. CDR3 length: 16 amino acids. The J segment lost 3 bases and the V segment lost 4 bases, leaving 6 bases of the junction unmatched. The germline CDR1 and CDR2 sequences are MDHEN and SYDVKM. This chain's CDR3 is CASSSLWTGDTGELFF. CDR3 DNA sequence: TGTGCCAGCAGTTCTTTGTGGACAGGGGACACCGGGGAGCTGTTTTTT.

This clonotype was counted a few times. The chain employs TRBV7-2 and TRBJ2-1, with D uncertain. This CDR3 spans 17 amino acids. Germline CDR1 reads SGHTA; CDR2 reads FQGNSA. V was trimmed by 5 bases and J by 3 bases, leaving 20 bases between them. CDR3 protein: CASSNVWATDFYNEQFF. The DNA for the CDR3 is TGTGCCAGCAGCAACGTCTGGGCCACCGACTTCTACAATGAGCAGTTCTTC.

The chain employs TRBV7-8 and TRBJ2-6, with 9 nucleotides matching TRBD1. This CDR3 comprises 17 residues. J was trimmed by 4 bases and V by 4 bases; bases with no gene match: 8. CDR1 and CDR2 (germline): SGHVS, FQNEAQ. The chain's CDR3 is CASSYLQGASGANVLTF. CDR3 nucleotide sequence: TGTGCCAGCAGCTACTTACAGGGGGCATCAGGGGCCAACGTCCTGACTTTC.

The CDR3 sequence is CASSQEDRGQPQHF. CDR3 coding DNA: TGCGCCAGCAGCCAAGAAGACAGGGGTCAGCCCCAGCATTTT. This chain uses TRBV4-1 with TRBJ1-5; 8 bases fit TRBD1. The germline V gene has CDR1 MGHRA and CDR2 YSYEKL. The J segment lost 6 bases and the V segment lost 0 bases, leaving 1 base of the junction unmatched. CDR3 length: 14 amino acids.

This clonotype was found many times. V is TRBV5-5 and J is TRBJ2-7; D possibly corresponds to TRBD1 (6 bases). The ends were cut back, 0 bases at V and 7 bases at J, with 17 bases in the middle. The CDR3 sequence is 15 residues long. CDR1 SGHKS and CDR2 YYEKEE come from the germline V gene (reference sequence). The CDR3: CASSLVAGPTGEQYF. The CDR3 coding sequence is TGTGCCAGCAGCTTGGTCGCAGGGCCCACAGGGGAGCAGTACTTC.

In its sample, this clonotype was seen a few times. The chain is built from TRBV28 and TRBJ1-5; TRBD1 matches 9 bases. The germline V gene has CDR1 MDHEN and CDR2 SYDVKM. V was pared by 5 bases and J by 3 bases, with 17 bases of the junction left unmatched. This CDR3 contains 19 residues. The CDR3 loop reads CASSLNPGQGGTYNQPQHF. As DNA, the CDR3 is TGTGCCAGCAGTCTCAACCCGGGACAGGGTGGGACCTACAATCAGCCCCAGCATTTT.